One sample yielded the 13 T cell receptor beta chains listed below, sequenced in a study of CXCR3-negative and CXCR3-positive naive CD8 T cells. cDNA libraries for TRB were generated by 5' RACE incorporating UMI labels. TCRdb reprocessed the 5' RACE reads; each CDR3 protein has one entry and no DNA is given. Its table lists approximately 6,800 distinct CDR3 sequences. The sample consisted of naive CXCR3- CD8+ T cells from blood. The subset was: CD45RO-CCR7+CD27+CD95- naive CD8+ T cells lacking CXCR3 (TNR3-). All receptors derive from a human donor in good health. Some clones in this sample may be carry-over from other donors' samples.

This rearrangement joins TRBV4-2 to TRBJ2-1; TCRdb returns TRBD1, unconfirmable since there is no DNA. This CDR3 comprises 13 residues. Germline assignment: CDR1 LGHNA and CDR2 YNFKEQ. The CDR3 protein is CASSQDWGYEQFF.

By frequency, this clonotype is medium-sized. The V gene is TRBV4-1, the J gene TRBJ1-3; TCRdb indicates TRBD1, and absent DNA this call remains unverified. This CDR3 has 18 amino acids. Germline CDR1 is MGHRA and CDR2 is YSYEKL. The CDR3 region is CASSHVSRDRDSGNTIYF.

Considering frequency, this clonotype is medium-sized. The V and J genes are TRBV29-1 and TRBJ2-1; the D gene TCRdb calls, TRBD2, cannot be checked with no DNA. CDR3 length equals 16 residues. Germline V CDR1 and CDR2: SQVTM, ANQGSEA. The CDR3 loop reads CSVDSAREGIYGIQFF.

This clonotype counts as medium-sized by frequency. V and J are TRBV15 and TRBJ2-1. Germline lookup yields CDR1 LNHNV and CDR2 YYDKDF (reference sequence). The CDR3 loop spans 14 amino acids. The CDR3 here is CATSRELSYNEQFF.

This clonotype is identified as medium-sized from frequency. The chain is built from TRBV29-1 and TRBJ1-5. Germline V lookup: CDR1 SQVTM, CDR2 ANQGSEA. The CDR3 is made up of 13 amino acids. CDR3 region: CSATDALNQPQHF.

This clonotype registers medium-sized by frequency. V and J are TRBV29-1 and TRBJ1-2; the TRBD1 assignment by TCRdb is unverifiable without DNA. Germline-derived CDR1 and CDR2 are SQVTM and ANQGSEA. The CDR3 loop spans 14 amino acids. CDR3: CSVMGVPYNYGYTF.

This clonotype counts as medium-sized (0.01 to 0.1%) by frequency. This chain links TRBV28 with TRBJ2-2. This CDR3 is 15 amino acids long. Germline V gives CDR1 MDHEN, CDR2 SYDVKM. The CDR3 is CASSLVSVNTGELFF.

Judged by frequency, this clonotype is medium-sized. This chain uses TRBV20-1 with TRBJ1-1. Germline lookup yields CDR1 DFQATT and CDR2 SNEGSKA (reference sequence). The CDR3 length is 12 residues. CDR3 sequence reads: CSAEAQNTEAFF.

This chain connects TRBV7-6 to TRBJ2-7; without DNA, the TCRdb call of TRBD2 cannot be checked. CDR1 is SGHVS, CDR2 FNYEAQ, per germline. The CDR3 spans 15 residues. Here the CDR3 reads CASTPTGLAGGEQYF.

This clonotype registers medium-sized by frequency. The CDR3 protein is CASSDPRLYNEQFF. The chain employs TRBV2 and TRBJ2-1; TCRdb's D call, TRBD2, is unchecked because there is no DNA. Germline CDR1 is SNHLY and CDR2 is FYNNEI. CDR3 length equals 14 residues.

The chain links TRBV29-1 to TRBJ2-5; lacking DNA, the TRBD1 call made by TCRdb goes unchecked. Germline CDR1 reads SQVTM; CDR2 reads ANQGSEA. The length of the CDR3 is 13 residues. The CDR3 sequence is CSVDRDTQETQYF.

The rearrangement uses TRBV29-1 and TRBJ1-1; TCRdb returns TRBD1, unconfirmable since there is no DNA. This CDR3 is built from 13 residues. The germline V gene has CDR1 SQVTM and CDR2 ANQGSEA. The CDR3 is CSAKDGTNTEAFF.

The J gene is TRBJ2-7, the V gene TRBV28; TCRdb's D gene call, TRBD1, goes unchecked for lack of DNA. This CDR3 comprises 14 residues. Germline lookup yields CDR1 MDHEN and CDR2 SYDVKM. This CDR3 is CASSLGTGEYEQYF.